The rows below give T cell receptor beta chains drawn from one sample of a study of control samples from healthy donors and cancer patients. The repertoire was sequenced with immunoSEQ multiplex PCR; TCRdb's copy has only in-frame clones and lacks some. The sample yields around 180,000 clones, 75% to 95% seen once. The sequencing sample was made of blood. These receptors were collected from a middle-aged woman in good health. The CDR3 runs from the conserved cysteine through the conserved F or W. Each record gives: D gene, clone size, J gene, V gene, CDR3 DNA, CDR3 protein. A D gene is named only where the DNA matches it firmly. Clone size appears in some rows only: once, few, many, or a class for an expanded clone.

d_gene: NA; abundance: once; j_gene: TRBJ2-1; v_gene: TRBV27; CDR3nt: TGTGCCAGCAGAAGGGGCGGAGACCCGGCGGGAGAGCAGTTCTTC; CDR3aa: CASRRGGDPAGEQFF
d_gene: NA; abundance: NA; j_gene: TRBJ1-1; v_gene: TRBV25-1; CDR3nt: TGTGCCAGCAGTGGGGCGGGAGACACTGAAGCTTTCTTT; CDR3aa: CASSGAGDTEAFF
d_gene: NA; abundance: once; j_gene: TRBJ2-3; v_gene: TRBV7-6; CDR3nt: TGTGCCAGCAGCTTAGTAGGGGGGGCTGGCACAGATACGCAGTATTTT; CDR3aa: CASSLVGGAGTDTQYF
d_gene: TRBD1; abundance: once; j_gene: TRBJ1-2; v_gene: TRBV5-1; CDR3nt: TGCGCCAGCAGCTCCGACAGGGGAGGTGGCTACACCTTC; CDR3aa: CASSSDRGGGYTF
d_gene: TRBD1; abundance: NA; j_gene: TRBJ1-1; v_gene: TRBV6-5; CDR3nt: TGTGCCAGCAGAACACGACCGGGACAGGGAACTGAAGCTTTCTTT; CDR3aa: CASRTRPGQGTEAFF
d_gene: NA; abundance: NA; j_gene: TRBJ2-3; v_gene: TRBV4-1; CDR3nt: TGCGCCAGCAGCAAAGAATCCATTCGGGTTAACACAGATACGCAGTATTTT; CDR3aa: CASSKESIRVNTDTQYF
d_gene: NA; abundance: NA; j_gene: TRBJ2-1; v_gene: TRBV6-4; CDR3nt: TGTGCCACCCCAGGCCCGGGGGACGGATACTACAATGAGCAGTTCTTC; CDR3aa: CATPGPGDGYYNEQFF
d_gene: TRBD1; abundance: NA; j_gene: TRBJ1-6; v_gene: TRBV5-1; CDR3nt: TGCGCCAGCAGCTTGGCTGACAGGGGAAATTCACCCCTCCACTTT; CDR3aa: CASSLADRGNSPLHF
d_gene: TRBD2; abundance: NA; j_gene: TRBJ2-2; v_gene: TRBV19; CDR3nt: TGTGCCAGTAGGGGGTTTAGCGGGCCCACCGGGGAGCTGTTTTTT; CDR3aa: CASRGFSGPTGELFF
d_gene: TRBD1; abundance: NA; j_gene: TRBJ1-4; v_gene: TRBV4-1; CDR3nt: TGCGCCAGCAGCCAACCTGACAGGGTGAATGAAAAACTGTTTTTT; CDR3aa: CASSQPDRVNEKLFF
d_gene: TRBD1; abundance: NA; j_gene: TRBJ1-4; v_gene: TRBV5-1; CDR3nt: TGCGCCAGCAGCCCCGGGACAGCGAACTTCTTAGGGGAAAAACTGTTTTTT; CDR3aa: CASSPGTANFLGEKLFF
d_gene: TRBD2; abundance: NA; j_gene: TRBJ2-5; v_gene: TRBV11-2; CDR3nt: TGTGCCAGCAGCTGGGGGACTAACCAAGAGACCCAGTACTTC; CDR3aa: CASSWGTNQETQYF
d_gene: TRBD1; abundance: NA; j_gene: TRBJ1-2; v_gene: TRBV6-6; CDR3nt: TGTGCCAGCAGTACCCGGACAGGGGGGTATGGCTACACCTTC; CDR3aa: CASSTRTGGYGYTF
d_gene: TRBD1; abundance: NA; j_gene: TRBJ2-3; v_gene: TRBV7-8; CDR3nt: TGTGCCAGCAGCTCGCTTAACAGGGGGGCAACAGATACGCAGTATTTT; CDR3aa: CASSSLNRGATDTQYF
d_gene: NA; abundance: NA; j_gene: TRBJ2-1; v_gene: TRBV6-6; CDR3nt: TGTGCCAGCAGTCGATCGTGGGCAGGCTACAATGAGCAGTTCTTC; CDR3aa: CASSRSWAGYNEQFF
d_gene: NA; abundance: NA; j_gene: TRBJ1-1; v_gene: TRBV10-3; CDR3nt: TGTGCCATCAGCCAGCCGGGGGCTGAAGCTTTCTTT; CDR3aa: CAISQPGAEAFF
d_gene: NA; abundance: NA; j_gene: TRBJ2-4; v_gene: TRBV9; CDR3nt: TGTGCCAGCAGCGTAGAGCCGGGGGCAGGAAACATTCAGTACTTC; CDR3aa: CASSVEPGAGNIQYF
d_gene: NA; abundance: NA; j_gene: TRBJ2-1; v_gene: TRBV7-9; CDR3nt: TGTGCCAGCAGCCCGCCCGATGCCAATGAGCAGTTCTTC; CDR3aa: CASSPPDANEQFF
d_gene: TRBD1; abundance: NA; j_gene: TRBJ1-1; v_gene: TRBV5-1; CDR3nt: TGCGCCAGCAGAGGGACAGGGGTCACTGAAGCTTTCTTT; CDR3aa: CASRGTGVTEAFF
d_gene: NA; abundance: once; j_gene: TRBJ2-1; v_gene: TRBV29-1; CDR3nt: TGCAGCGGGATTAGGGGGGGAAACTACAATGAGCAGTTCTTC; CDR3aa: CSGIRGGNYNEQFF